This TCR beta chain comes out of a study of Graves' ophthalmopathy and Graves' hyperthyroidism. Scientists amplified the TCR beta CDR3 regions from RNA transcripts. Investigators did first-round RT-PCR with HTBI primers, then second-round multiplex PCR. TCRdb re-derived calls from the multiplex PCR reads in MiXCR, one entry per CDR3 protein. The sample includes about 400,000 distinct CDR3 sequences, 15% of them seen just once. CDR1 DFQATT and CDR2 SNEGSKA come from the germline V gene (reference sequence). This CDR3 is 14 amino acids long. In this cohort's terms, stable hyperthyroidism meant no ophthalmopathy by 18 months of follow-up. It was on clinical symptoms, serum thyroxine, TRAb, thyroid ultrasound and orbital computed tomography that diagnosis relied. The source of the PBMCs was about 10 ml of fresh peripheral blood. Study observations and caveats: Detection in blood was also observed for most expanded thyroid clonotypes above 0.001 frequency.

Remarks on this clonotype: Its cognate antigen is unknown. Being one base from a much bigger clone, this may be a read error.

The chain recombines TRBV20-1 with TRBJ1-6; D might be TRBD1 (5 bases). The TCR sequence derives from a young woman with stable Graves' hyperthyroidism. Sequenced sample: peripheral blood. CDR3 amino acids: CCARDGGTNSPLHF. CDR3 DNA sequence: TGCTGTGCTAGAGATGGGGGTACTAATTCACCCCTCCACTTT.